A single sample gave rise to the 17 T cell receptor beta chains below, sequenced in a study of control samples from healthy donors and cancer patients. Here immunoSEQ multiplex PCR was the method, and the copy in TCRdb shows in-frame clones only, minus some. In the table there are about 110,000 clones, 85% to 90% of which are singletons. Sample: blood. The receptors come from a woman between 45 and 65 years old in good health.

This CDR3 is CASSFRGAGGLEDTQYF. The CDR3 DNA reads as TGTGCCAGCAGCTTTCGAGGAGCGGGGGGGCTTGAAGATACGCAGTATTTT. The rearrangement joins TRBV5-6 to TRBJ2-3, with TRBD2 matching 10 bases. With V trimmed by 2 bases and J by 5 bases, 11 bases remained unmatched. From germline, CDR1 is SGHDT and CDR2 YYEEEE. CDR3 length: 17 residues.

This clone occurred once. V is TRBV5-1 and J is TRBJ2-3; D may be TRBD2 (6 bases). This CDR3 has 14 amino acids. Germline loops: CDR1 SGHRS, CDR2 YFSETQ. Trimming cost V 0 bases and J 6 bases, with 11 bases left between them. The CDR3 nucleotides are TGCGCCAGCAGCTTGGGGTGGAGGGGCGATACGCAGTATTTT. Its translation: CASSLGWRGDTQYF.

The chain joins TRBV6-2 or TRBV6-3 to TRBJ2-1; D might be TRBD2 (6 bases). The germline V gene encodes CDR1 MNHEY and CDR2 SVGEGT. The CDR3 consists of 12 residues. The V and J ends lost 0 bases and 10 bases respectively, with 7 bases between them. The CDR3 region is CASSYSTREQFF. In nucleotides, the CDR3 is TGTGCCAGCAGTTACTCGACTAGAGAGCAGTTCTTC.

The CDR3 protein is CASSHNLNRGTNEKLFF. CDR3 bases: TGTGCCAGCAGCCATAACTTAAACAGGGGAACTAATGAAAAACTGTTTTTT. The V and J genes are TRBV5-6 and TRBJ1-4; 7 nucleotides align to TRBD1. The germline V gene has CDR1 SGHDT and CDR2 YYEEEE. The length of the CDR3 is 17 residues. J lost 1 base, V lost 4 bases, and 10 bases had no gene match.

In this sample, this clone turned up a few times. For the CDR3, the DNA is TGTGCCAGCAGTGTCTTTGGTAGGAATGAGCAGTTCTTC. It encodes CASSVFGRNEQFF. The V and J genes are TRBV2 and TRBJ2-1, with D uncertain. The CDR3 contains 13 residues. V was pared by 4 bases and J by 7 bases, with 11 bases between. Germline CDR1 and CDR2: SNHLY and FYNNEI.

This clone was seen only once. The chain links TRBV7-3 to TRBJ1-3; D possibly corresponds to TRBD1 (6 bases). Trimming took off 5 bases at V and 2 bases at J, with 13 bases between the two ends. This CDR3 spans 15 amino acids. Germline CDR1 SGHTA, CDR2 FQGTGA. CDR3 bases: TGTGCCAGCAGCCCACAGGGTAACCCTGGAAACACCATATATTTT. It is translated as CASSPQGNPGNTIYF.

DNA for the CDR3: TGTGCCAGCAGCTTAGCTTTTTTTGAGGGATTAAAGCAGTTCTTC. Its translation: CASSLAFFEGLKQFF. The chain links TRBV7-9 to TRBJ2-1; TRBD2 might be the D (5 bases). CDR3 size: 15 residues. Germline loops: CDR1 SEHNR, CDR2 FQNEAQ (reference sequence). Trimming shortened V by 0 bases and J by 11 bases, and 17 bases separated the two germline ends.

This clone was recorded once. The chain links TRBV5-1 to TRBJ2-2; no firm D call. V was trimmed by 4 bases and J by 7 bases, leaving 14 bases between them. The CDR3 is made up of 14 amino acids. Germline V gene data show CDR1 as SGHRS and CDR2 as YFSETQ. The chain's CDR3 is CASSGVMGNGELFF. CDR3 sequence (DNA): TGCGCCAGCAGCGGAGTAATGGGTAACGGGGAGCTGTTTTTT.

This sequence joins TRBV18 and TRBJ2-2, with a weak D call TRBD1 (6 bases). Germline V gives CDR1 KGHSH, CDR2 LQKENI. The length of the CDR3 is 16 residues. V was trimmed by 2 bases and J by 6 bases, leaving 16 bases between them. The CDR3 protein is CASSPESTGAAGELFF. The CDR3 nucleotides read TGTGCCAGCTCACCAGAATCGACAGGCGCGGCCGGGGAGCTGTTTTTT.

The rearrangement links TRBV7-2 to TRBJ2-1; D unresolved. This CDR3 is 13 amino acids long. V was cut by 7 bases and J by 7 bases, with 14 bases left in between. Germline CDR1 SGHTA, CDR2 FQGNSA. The DNA of the CDR3 is TGTGCCAGCACCACTCGAATAGGGAATGAGCAGTTCTTC. This encodes CASTTRIGNEQFF. The whole variable domain, remainder taken from reference TRBV7-2 and TRBJ2-1, is GAGVSQSPSNKVTEKGKDVELRCDPISGHTALYWYRQSLGQGLEFLIYFQGNSAPDKSGLPSDRFSAERTGGSVSTLTIQRTQQEDSAVYLCASTTRIGNEQFFGPGTRLTVL.

The V call is TRBV19, the J call TRBJ1-2; D gene ambiguous. V lost 10 bases, J lost 0 bases, and 21 bases lay in between. CDR3 length: 16 amino acids. Germline CDR1 and CDR2: LNHDA and SQIVND (reference sequence). The CDR3 coding sequence is TGTGCCACCCATGGGCAGGTTGTCTTCTCTAACTATGGCTACACCTTC. Residues: CATHGQVVFSNYGYTF.

The chain couples TRBV3-1 (or the pseudogene TRBV3-2) to TRBJ1-2; no clear D gene. V was pared by 0 bases and J by 2 bases, with 4 bases between. The CDR3 is made up of 13 amino acids. In germline, CDR1 is LGHDT, CDR2 YNNKEL (reference sequence). The CDR3 sequence is CASSQDNNYGYTF. CDR3 nucleotides: TGTGCCAGCAGCCAAGACAACAACTATGGCTACACCTTC.

V usage is TRBV5-5 and J usage is TRBJ2-7, with 8 bases aligning to TRBD1. J was trimmed by 0 bases and V by 3 bases; bases with no gene match: 5. CDR3 length: 15 amino acids. Germline CDR1 is SGHKS and CDR2 is YYEKEE (reference sequence). DNA of the CDR3: TGTGCCAGCAGCTCCGGGACAGGTTACTCCTACGAGCAGTACGTC. Translating gives CASSSGTGYSYEQYV.

V usage is TRBV27 and J usage is TRBJ2-5; D is undetermined. CDR3 length: 11 residues. The V gene's germline CDR1 is MNHEY and CDR2 SMNVEV (reference sequence). Trimming pared 3 bases from V and 5 bases from J, leaving 4 bases between. The CDR3 spells CASSFRETQYF. For the CDR3, the DNA is TGTGCCAGCAGTTTTCGGGAGACCCAGTACTTC.

This clone was seen only once. The chain uses TRBV7-8 and TRBJ1-2; weak D call: TRBD1 (5 bases). The germline gives CDR1 SGHVS, CDR2 FQNEAQ. Trimming pared 4 bases from V and 5 bases from J, leaving 23 bases between. The CDR3 has 17 residues. CDR3 bases: TGTGCCAGCAGCTCGCGAGGATCACCGGGGGTCGGATATGGCTACACCTTC. It codes for CASSSRGSPGVGYGYTF.

This chain connects TRBV15 to TRBJ2-7; 11 bases are a match to TRBD2. This CDR3 has 17 amino acids. J was trimmed by 5 bases and V by 1 base; bases with no gene match: 10. From germline, CDR1 is LNHNV and CDR2 YYDKDF (reference sequence). The CDR3 nucleotides read TGTGCCACCAGCAGAGTCTCACTAGCGGGAGTAGGGGACGAGCAGTACGTC. As protein: CATSRVSLAGVGDEQYV.

V usage is TRBV11-2 and J usage is TRBJ1-6; possibly TRBD1 for D (6 bases). CDR1 is SGHAT and CDR2 is FQNNGV in the germline V gene. The V end was cut by 5 bases, the J end by 6 bases, with 14 bases between. The CDR3 is made up of 15 amino acids. CDR3 sequence reads: CASSPPDRVNSPLHF. The CDR3 DNA reads as TGTGCCAGCAGCCCCCCGGACAGAGTTAATTCACCCCTCCACTTT.